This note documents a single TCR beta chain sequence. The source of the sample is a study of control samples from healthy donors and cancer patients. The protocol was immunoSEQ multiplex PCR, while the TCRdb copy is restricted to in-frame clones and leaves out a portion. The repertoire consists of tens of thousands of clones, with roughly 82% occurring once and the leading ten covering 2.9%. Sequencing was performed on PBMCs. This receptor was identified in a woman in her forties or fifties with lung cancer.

The CDR3 nucleotides are TGTGCCAGCAGCCCTATTAATGGGAACACCATATATTTT. Its translation: CASSPINGNTIYF. The V call is TRBV7-2, the J call TRBJ1-3; D is unclear. V lost 5 bases, J lost 7 bases, and 12 bases lay in between. The CDR3 extends over 13 amino acids. CDR1 is SGHTA, CDR2 FQGNSA, per germline.